These 14 T cell receptor beta chains were all obtained from the same sample, sequenced in a study of long-term antiretroviral therapy in people with HIV. Investigators performed immunoSEQ version v3.0 at survey level. Libraries were prepared by immunoSEQ multiplex PCR; TCRdb keeps only in-frame clonotypes and omits some of them. Among fewer than 30,000 clones listed, 80% to 85% were seen once. The source was unsorted PBMCs, collected at the start of antiretroviral therapy, before treatment. These receptors originate from a woman aged 18-29 years with HIV.

The chain combines TRBV19 with TRBJ1-1; TRBD1 agrees at 7 bases. There are 11 residues in the CDR3. Per germline, CDR1 LNHDA and CDR2 SQIVND (reference sequence). With 4 bases clipped from V and 9 bases from J, the junction kept 2 bases outside the gene matches. CDR3 nucleotides: TGTGCCAGTAGTACGGACAGGAAAGCTTTCTTT. Translated: CASSTDRKAFF.

The gene calls are TRBV15 and TRBJ1-5, with 7 bases lining up with TRBD1. This CDR3 is built from 14 residues. Germline CDR1 and CDR2: LNHNV and YYDKDF (reference sequence). Germline trimming cut 0 bases from V and 6 bases from J; bases unmatched to any gene: 2. The CDR3 nucleotides are TGTGCCACCAGCAGAGAGGCAGGGGGTCAGCCCCAGCATTTT. Translation: CATSREAGGQPQHF.

The chain employs TRBV5-1 and TRBJ2-2; D gene unclear. This CDR3 contains 13 residues. Trimming took off 3 bases at V and 2 bases at J, with 5 bases between the two ends. From germline, CDR1 is SGHRS and CDR2 YFSETQ. The CDR3 DNA follows: TGCGCCAGCAGCTGGGGTAACACCGGGGAGCTGTTTTTT. As protein: CASSWGNTGELFF.

This clone showed up just once. The V and J genes are TRBV28 and TRBJ1-1; possible D gene TRBD1, 5 bases. Germline V gives CDR1 MDHEN, CDR2 SYDVKM. The CDR3 runs 12 residues. Trimming stripped 10 bases from V and 6 bases from J, with 15 bases between. The CDR3 here is CATDARDAEAFF. The DNA for the CDR3 is TGTGCCACCGACGCGAGGGACGCTGAAGCTTTCTTT.

This chain connects TRBV27 to TRBJ2-7; the D gene is possibly TRBD1 (6 bases). The V gene lost 5 bases and the J gene lost 6 bases, with 14 bases spanning the gap. CDR3 length: 13 residues. CDR1 MNHEY and CDR2 SMNVEV come from the germline V gene (reference sequence). The CDR3 region is CASSETGLIEQYF. The CDR3 DNA sequence: TGTGCCAGCAGTGAGACAGGTTTGATCGAGCAGTACTTC.

The rearrangement joins TRBV27 to TRBJ2-5; 14 bases are shared with TRBD2. Germline V gene sequence: CDR1 MNHEY, CDR2 SMNVEV (reference sequence). The V gene end was trimmed by 6 bases and the J gene end by 4 bases; junction bases not matched to a gene: 13. CDR3 length: 18 residues. The DNA for the CDR3 is TGTGCCAGCAGCCTCATGGGGACTAGCGGGAGCCCTCCAGAGACCCAGTACTTC. As protein: CASSLMGTSGSPPETQYF.

The chain has TRBV2 and TRBJ2-5; D call uncertain. The CDR3 sequence is 13 residues long. The germline CDR1 and CDR2 sequences are SNHLY and FYNNEI. V shed 7 bases and J shed 2 bases, with 11 bases lying between them. The CDR3 bases are TGTGCCAGCAACCGGGCCCGGCAAGAGACCCAGTACTTC. Translated: CASNRARQETQYF.

This sequence joins TRBV4-1 and TRBJ2-7; D is unclear. CDR1 and CDR2 from the germline V gene are MGHRA and YSYEKL. The V end was cut by 4 bases, the J end by 3 bases, with 13 bases between. This CDR3 region has 14 residues. The CDR3 sequence: CASSPEWAGYEQYF. The CDR3 coding sequence is TGCGCCAGCAGCCCAGAGTGGGCAGGCTACGAGCAGTACTTC.

The chain uses TRBV11-2 and TRBJ1-2, with 9 positions matching TRBD1. This CDR3 has 17 amino acids. Germline V gives CDR1 SGHAT, CDR2 FQNNGV. Trimming took 5 bases from V and 3 from J; bases not matched to a gene: 13. CDR3 sequence: CASSPSIQRQGDYGYTF. The DNA for the CDR3 is TGTGCCAGCAGCCCCTCCATCCAAAGACAGGGGGACTATGGCTACACCTTC.

The V call is TRBV13, the J call TRBJ2-1; maybe TRBD2 (5 bases). Per germline, CDR1 PRHDT and CDR2 FYEKMQ (reference sequence). The CDR3 length is 14 residues. Trimming removed 7 bases at V and 2 bases at J, with 12 bases between. The DNA of the CDR3 is TGTGCCAGCATCAGGACTCCCCCCTACAATGAGCAGTTCTTC. Translation gives CASIRTPPYNEQFF.

V usage is TRBV6-1 and J usage is TRBJ2-3; no firm D call. The CDR3 loop spans 17 amino acids. V was shortened by 2 bases and J by 7 bases, with 22 bases between the two germline ends. Germline CDR1 and CDR2: MNHNS and SASEGT. CDR3 sequence (DNA): TGTGCCAGCAGTGAAAATGTTTGGGCCGAACCCCCGTATACGCAGTATTTT. As protein: CASSENVWAEPPYTQYF.

V usage is TRBV4-2 and J usage is TRBJ2-7; 12 bases map to TRBD1. In germline, CDR1 is LGHNA, CDR2 YNFKEQ. V trimming: 3 bases; J trimming: 6 bases; junction bases outside the gene matches: 9. The CDR3 has 16 amino acids. The CDR3 loop is CASSQVLGTGGGEQYF. The CDR3 DNA follows: TGTGCCAGCAGCCAGGTTCTTGGGACAGGGGGCGGCGAGCAGTACTTC.

This clone has only one observation. The chain links TRBV27 to TRBJ1-2; possibly TRBD1 for D (5 bases). V was clipped by 7 bases and J by 1 base, with 16 bases between them. The length of the CDR3 is 15 residues. CDR1 and CDR2 (germline): MNHEY, SMNVEV (reference sequence). The CDR3 sequence: CASTERAGINYGYTF. CDR3 DNA sequence: TGTGCCAGCACTGAGCGGGCAGGGATTAACTATGGCTACACCTTC.

The J gene is TRBJ2-3, the V gene TRBV9, with D possibly matching TRBD2 (6 bases). The CDR3 sequence is 14 residues long. The V gene lost 0 bases and the J gene lost 6 bases, with 11 bases spanning the gap. Germline V CDR1 and CDR2: SGDLS, YYNGEE. The CDR3 protein is CASSVGDSGDTQYF. DNA for the CDR3: TGTGCCAGCAGCGTAGGGGATAGCGGCGATACGCAGTATTTT.